Sequencing of this TCR beta chain was carried out in a study of cytomegalovirus exposure and HLA in healthy donors. This clone was observed a few times. Germline assignment: CDR1 SNHLY and CDR2 FYNNEI. This CDR3 contains 13 residues. V was clipped by 10 bases and J by 4 bases; unmatched bases: 5. Only in-frame clones appear in the TCRdb table, and some are missing; sequencing was by immunoSEQ multiplex PCR. The sample lists about 98,000 clones; about 90% were seen once. The source material was PBMCs. This chain connects TRBV2 to TRBJ1-2; 11 nucleotides line up with TRBD1. The clonotype originates from a man aged 18 to 30 in good health and CMV-seropositive. In DNA, the CDR3 is TGTGCCACGGGACAGGGGGATAGCTATGGCTACACCTTC. Protein: CATGQGDSYGYTF.